The TCR beta chain described here comes from a study of blood T cell repertoires in COVID-19. Study background: Spain, Italy and the United States supplied samples that represented acute and convalescent COVID-19.

J was trimmed by 2 bases and V by 3 bases; bases with no gene match: 6. From germline, CDR1 is LNHDA and CDR2 SQIVND (reference sequence). The CDR3 is 16 residues long. Repertoires were generated with immunoSEQ multiplex PCR, while TCRdb's copy carries only in-frame clones and drops some. The sample includes 150,000 to 200,000 clones, roughly nine tenths of them seen just once. Input material: peripheral blood. This chain uses TRBV19 with TRBJ2-3; 9 positions match TRBD2. The sequence was collected from a woman older than 75 in a cohort sampled during active or convalescent COVID-19. The CDR3 region is CASSINAGGNTDTQYF. For the CDR3, the DNA is TGTGCCAGTAGTATTAATGCGGGGGGGAACACAGATACGCAGTATTTT.